These 28 T cell receptor beta chains were all obtained from the same sample, sequenced in a study of shared clonotypes between healthy human individuals. Some clones are missing from TCRdb's copy, which holds only in-frame ones; the method was immunoSEQ multiplex PCR. The profile covers around 2.5 million clones, with over 85% appearing a single time and about 0.34% taken by the ten largest. Sequences were obtained from naive CD4+ T cells from PBMCs. Indicated subset: CD45RA+ positively selected. Every receptor here comes from a man younger than 30 in good health. Some clones in this sample may be carry-over from other donors' samples.

The rearrangement uses TRBV14 and TRBJ2-1; D unclear. Germline V lookup: CDR1 SGHDN, CDR2 FVKESK. The germline V and J ends were trimmed by 1 base and 0 bases, with 7 bases remaining between them. The CDR3 totals 15 residues. CDR3 nucleotides: TGTGCCAGCAGCCAAGCGGGCTTCTCCTACAATGAGCAGTTCTTC. It encodes CASSQAGFSYNEQFF.

The V and J genes are TRBV28 and TRBJ1-1, with D tentatively TRBD1 (6 bases). The CDR3 has 12 amino acids. Per the germline V gene, CDR1 is MDHEN and CDR2 is SYDVKM. Trimming pared 10 bases from V and 11 bases from J, leaving 20 bases between. The CDR3 loop reads CATVPSGARAFF. DNA of the CDR3: TGTGCCACCGTCCCCTCGGGGGCGAGGGCTTTCTTT.

The J gene is TRBJ2-1, the V gene TRBV18; D ambiguous. The CDR3 is 15 amino acids. V lost 4 bases, J lost 0 bases, and 10 bases lay in between. CDR1 is KGHSH and CDR2 is LQKENI in the germline V gene. The CDR3 reads CASSLLEISYNEQFF. In DNA form, the CDR3 reads TGTGCCAGCTCACTGTTAGAGATCTCCTACAATGAGCAGTTCTTC.

This clone was counted a single time. The chain links TRBV18 to TRBJ2-5; a weak D match, TRBD2 (6 bases). Trimming removed 6 bases from V and 4 bases from J, with 12 bases in between. Germline V lookup: CDR1 KGHSH, CDR2 LQKENI. This CDR3 has 13 amino acids. CDR3 in DNA: TGTGCCAGCTCTCTCCTGGAGGGAGAGACCCAGTACTTC. It codes for CASSLLEGETQYF.

On this clone itself: Other DNA sequences of this sample code for an identical CDR3. The chain combines TRBV5-1 with TRBJ1-4, with 7 bases fitting TRBD1. V trimming: 4 bases; J trimming: 2 bases; junction bases outside the gene matches: 5. Germline V gene lookup returns CDR1 SGHRS and CDR2 YFSETQ. The CDR3 covers 15 residues. The CDR3 spells CASSRGTATNEKLFF. For the CDR3, the DNA is TGCGCCAGCAGCCGCGGGACAGCCACTAATGAAAAACTGTTTTTT.

The chain combines TRBV9 with TRBJ2-2, with D maybe TRBD2 (6 bases). This CDR3 comprises 16 residues. Between the trimmed V and J ends, which lost 0 bases and 0 bases, there was a span of 9 bases. The germline gives CDR1 SGDLS, CDR2 YYNGEE. The CDR3 spells CASSVVASANTGELFF. CDR3 sequence (DNA): TGTGCCAGCAGCGTAGTTGCTAGCGCGAACACCGGGGAGCTGTTTTTT.

The J gene is TRBJ2-7, the V gene TRBV30; 14 positions match TRBD2. The length of the CDR3 is 15 residues. Germline CDR1 reads GTSNPN; CDR2 reads SVGIG (reference sequence). After removal of 5 bases from V and 4 bases from J, the junction contained 7 bases not matched to a gene. The CDR3, as DNA: TGTGCCTGGTCAGGGACTAGCGGGAGTTCTTACGAGCAGTACTTC. Amino acid sequence: CAWSGTSGSSYEQYF.

The chain uses TRBV9 and TRBJ2-3; 12 bases are a match to TRBD2. This CDR3 has 19 amino acids. Germline values: CDR1 SGDLS, CDR2 YYNGEE. Germline trimming cut 3 bases from V and 4 bases from J; bases unmatched to any gene: 15. CDR3 DNA sequence: TGTGCCAGCAGCGCCGATTTGACTAGCGGGAGTATGTTTCCAGATACGCAGTATTTT. This translates into CASSADLTSGSMFPDTQYF.

The rearrangement uses TRBV7-3 and TRBJ2-1, with 8 bases fitting TRBD2. The germline CDR1 and CDR2 sequences are SGHTA and FQGTGA. Trimming removed 4 bases from V and 3 bases from J; junction bases left unmatched: 5. The CDR3 runs 15 residues. The CDR3 loop reads CASSSASGRYNEQFF. The CDR3 DNA reads as TGTGCCAGCAGCTCGGCTAGCGGGCGCTACAATGAGCAGTTCTTC.

This sequence joins TRBV5-5 and TRBJ1-5; D is uncertain. Trimming pared 4 bases from V and 0 bases from J, leaving 14 bases between. Germline CDR1 and CDR2: SGHKS and YYEKEE (reference sequence). This CDR3 is built from 16 residues. The DNA for the CDR3 is TGTGCCAGCAGCCCCGAAGCCATGTATAGCAATCAGCCCCAGCATTTT. It codes for CASSPEAMYSNQPQHF. The entire variable domain, with the rest obtained from reference TRBV5-5 and TRBJ1-5, is as follows: DAGVTQSPTHLIKTRGQQVTLRCSPISGHKSVSWYQQVLGQGPQFIFQYYEKEERGRGNFPDRFSARQFPNYSSELNVNALLLGDSALYLCASSPEAMYSNQPQHFGDGTRLSIL.

This rearrangement joins TRBV7-9 to TRBJ1-2; tentatively, D is TRBD1 (6 bases). The CDR3 spans 14 residues. Germline CDR1 is SEHNR and CDR2 is FQNEAQ (reference sequence). V lost 6 bases to trimming and J lost 3 bases, with 14 bases between them. The CDR3 sequence is CASRTTGGDYGYTF. In DNA, the CDR3 is TGTGCCAGCAGGACCACTGGGGGCGACTATGGCTACACCTTC.

The rearrangement uses TRBV7-2 and TRBJ2-5; D not resolved. Trimming pared 3 bases from V and 5 bases from J, leaving 10 bases between. The CDR3 loop spans 13 amino acids. Germline-derived CDR1 and CDR2 are SGHTA and FQGNSA. The CDR3 DNA reads as TGTGCCAGCAGCTTGATTGGAGTGGAGACCCAGTACTTC. This gives the protein CASSLIGVETQYF.

This clone was seen just once. The gene calls are TRBV2 and TRBJ1-1, with unresolved D. Germline V gene lookup returns CDR1 SNHLY and CDR2 FYNNEI. Trimming removed 5 bases at V and 6 bases at J, with 13 bases between. This CDR3 has 13 amino acids. The CDR3: CASSPTGQAEAFF. CDR3 DNA sequence: TGTGCCAGCAGTCCCACGGGCCAAGCTGAAGCTTTCTTT.

The V call is TRBV5-6, the J call TRBJ2-2, with 7 bases fitting TRBD1. The V gene end was trimmed by 4 bases and the J gene end by 2 bases; junction bases not matched to a gene: 8. Per germline, CDR1 SGHDT and CDR2 YYEEEE. The CDR3 has 16 amino acids. Here the CDR3 DNA reads TGTGCCAGCAGCGCCTGGGCAGGGGGAAACACCGGGGAGCTGTTTTTT. Encoded protein: CASSAWAGGNTGELFF.

The gene calls are TRBV7-8 and TRBJ1-4, with D possibly being TRBD1 (6 bases). Germline V gives CDR1 SGHVS, CDR2 FQNEAQ. V shed 1 base and J shed 5 bases, with 8 bases lying between them. CDR3 length: 14 amino acids. Here the CDR3 DNA reads TGTGCCAGCAGCTTAGGGGACAAGAATGAAAAACTGTTTTTT. It specifies CASSLGDKNEKLFF.

This clone was detected once. The chain couples TRBV6-1 to TRBJ1-2, with 9 nucleotides matching TRBD1. Trimming cost V 0 bases and J 5 bases; bases outside gene matches: 4. The CDR3 spans 15 residues. CDR1 MNHNS and CDR2 SASEGT come from the germline V gene. The CDR3 DNA is TGTGCCAGCAGTGAAGCAAGGACAGGGGTATATGGCTACACCTTC. Translating gives CASSEARTGVYGYTF.

On this clone: Other DNA variants within this sample encode the same CDR3. This rearrangement joins TRBV6-1 to TRBJ2-1; D is ambiguous. Germline V lookup: CDR1 MNHNS, CDR2 SASEGT. The CDR3 contains 14 residues. V was pared by 3 bases and J by 2 bases, with 8 bases between. CDR3 nucleotides: TGTGCCAGCAGTGAGACGCGGACCTACAATGAGCAGTTCTTC. The encoded protein is CASSETRTYNEQFF.

The chain employs TRBV5-1 and TRBJ2-5; TRBD1 matches 8 bases. The CDR3 covers 14 residues. Germline trimming cut 4 bases from V and 5 bases from J; bases unmatched to any gene: 7. Germline CDR1 is SGHRS and CDR2 is YFSETQ. The CDR3 is CASSQRTGWETQYF. The DNA of the CDR3 is TGCGCCAGCAGCCAACGGACAGGGTGGGAGACCCAGTACTTC.

The chain employs TRBV25-1 and TRBJ2-3, with 9 positions matching TRBD2. The length of the CDR3 is 15 residues. Unmatched junction bases numbered 12, after V lost 8 bases and J lost 6 bases. CDR1 and CDR2 from the germline V gene are MGHDK and SYGVNS. The CDR3 sequence is CASSSGGRAGDTQYF. Here the CDR3 DNA reads TGTGCCAGCTCGTCGGGCGGGAGGGCAGGGGATACGCAGTATTTT.

The count of this clone is one. Other DNA sequences in this sample translate to the same CDR3. The V gene is TRBV5-1, the J gene TRBJ1-1; 7 positions agree with TRBD1. The CDR3 sequence is 11 residues long. Germline CDR1 and CDR2: SGHRS and YFSETQ. V lost 6 bases and J lost 5; bases outside the gene matches: 1. The CDR3 DNA follows: TGCGCCAGCACAGGGGGGACTGAAGCTTTCTTT. Amino acid sequence: CASTGGTEAFF. Complete variable domain (other parts from reference TRBV5-1 and TRBJ1-1): KAGVTQTPRYLIKTRGQQVTLSCSPISGHRSVSWYQQTPGQGLQFLFEYFSETQRNKGNFPGRFSGRQFSNSRSEMNVSTLELGDSALYLCASTGGTEAFFGQGTRLTVV.

V is TRBV6-1 and J is TRBJ2-7; 7 bases fit TRBD2. This CDR3 comprises 13 residues. Losses at the gene ends were 10 bases for V and 3 bases for J; bases not matched to a gene: 9. Looked up from germline, CDR1 is MNHNS and CDR2 is SASEGT. This CDR3 reads CAIFEAGYYEQYF. In nucleotides, the CDR3 is TGTGCCATCTTCGAAGCGGGATACTACGAGCAGTACTTC.

J is TRBJ2-1 and V is TRBV19; D is unresolved. The CDR3 spans 13 residues. CDR1 and CDR2 from the germline V gene are LNHDA and SQIVND (reference sequence). Between the trimmed V and J ends, which lost 5 bases and 4 bases, there was a span of 9 bases. Here the CDR3 DNA reads TGTGCCAGTAGTGCGGTACCTTACAATGAGCAGTTCTTC. Translating gives CASSAVPYNEQFF.

About this clone: This same CDR3 is encoded by further DNA sequences in the sample. This chain uses TRBV7-8 with TRBJ1-3, with no clear D. The CDR3 totals 12 residues. V lost 0 bases and J 3 bases, leaving 0 bases between the germline ends. The V gene's germline CDR1 is SGHVS and CDR2 FQNEAQ. The CDR3 spells CASSLAGNTIYF. DNA for the CDR3: TGTGCCAGCAGCTTAGCTGGAAACACCATATATTTT.

The V call is TRBV6-6, the J call TRBJ1-2; D is unresolved. The CDR3 length is 13 residues. Looked up from germline, CDR1 is MNHNY and CDR2 is SVGAGI (reference sequence). Trimming removed 7 bases at V and 8 bases at J, with 17 bases between. The CDR3 DNA reads TGTGCCAGCAACCTCCCAGGCACTGAGGGCTACACCTTC. Its protein is CASNLPGTEGYTF.

The V call is TRBV7-7, the J call TRBJ1-1; 10 nucleotides line up with TRBD1. Losses at the gene ends were 5 bases for V and 8 bases for J; bases not matched to a gene: 5. CDR3 size: 13 residues. Germline CDR1 and CDR2: SSHAT and FNYEAQ (reference sequence). The CDR3 protein is CASSPDRGAEAFF. DNA of the CDR3: TGTGCCAGCAGCCCGGACAGGGGGGCCGAAGCTTTCTTT.

V gene TRBV23-1 combines with J gene TRBJ2-1, with D possibly matching TRBD1 (6 bases). TRBV23-1 is an ORF, and what it does is uncertain. V lost 6 bases and J lost 5, with 20 bases in between. The CDR3 sequence is 16 residues long. The CDR3 region is CASSWRRTGSNNEQFF. The CDR3 coding sequence is TGCGCCAGCAGCTGGAGGCGCACAGGGTCCAACAATGAGCAGTTCTTC.

The chain couples TRBV23-1 to TRBJ2-7, with 15 bases lining up with TRBD2. TRBV23-1 is an ORF for which the function is uncertain. This CDR3 is built from 18 residues. Trimming cost V 6 bases and J 4 bases; bases outside gene matches: 13. The CDR3 DNA reads as TGCGCCAGCAGAACAACTCCAGGGACTAGCGGGAGGCTGTACGAGCAGTACTTC. Translated, it gives CASRTTPGTSGRLYEQYF.

The rearrangement joins TRBV11-2 to TRBJ1-3; D gene ambiguous. V lost 3 bases to trimming and J lost 0 bases, with 9 bases between them. The CDR3 is 15 residues long. Germline CDR1 and CDR2: SGHAT and FQNNGV. The CDR3: CASSFKAFSGNTIYF. The DNA of the CDR3 is TGTGCCAGCAGCTTCAAAGCCTTCTCTGGAAACACCATATATTTT.